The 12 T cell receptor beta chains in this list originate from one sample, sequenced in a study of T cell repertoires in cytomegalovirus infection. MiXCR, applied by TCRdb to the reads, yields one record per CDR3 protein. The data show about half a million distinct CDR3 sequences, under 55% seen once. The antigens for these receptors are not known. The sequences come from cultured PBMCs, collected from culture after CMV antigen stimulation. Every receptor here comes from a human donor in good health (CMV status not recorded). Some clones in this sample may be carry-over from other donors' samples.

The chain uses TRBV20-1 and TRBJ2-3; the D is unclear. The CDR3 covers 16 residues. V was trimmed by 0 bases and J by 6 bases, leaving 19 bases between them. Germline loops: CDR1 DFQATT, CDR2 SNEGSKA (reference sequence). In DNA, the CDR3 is TGCAGTGCTAGAGATCCCGGCCTACTTAGTTCGGATACGCAGTATTTT. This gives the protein CSARDPGLLSSDTQYF.

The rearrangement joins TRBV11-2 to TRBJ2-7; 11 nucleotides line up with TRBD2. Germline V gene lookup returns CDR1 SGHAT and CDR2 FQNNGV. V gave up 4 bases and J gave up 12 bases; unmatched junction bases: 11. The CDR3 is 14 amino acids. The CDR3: CASSSTLAGGTSYF. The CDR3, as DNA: TGTGCCAGCAGCTCTACTCTAGCGGGAGGTACCTCGTACTTC.

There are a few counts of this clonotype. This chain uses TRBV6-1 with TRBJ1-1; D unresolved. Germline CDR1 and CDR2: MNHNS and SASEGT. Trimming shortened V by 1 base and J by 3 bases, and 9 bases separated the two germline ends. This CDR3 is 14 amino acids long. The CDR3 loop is CASSEETGDTEAFF. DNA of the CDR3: TGTGCCAGCAGTGAAGAAACCGGGGACACTGAAGCTTTCTTT.

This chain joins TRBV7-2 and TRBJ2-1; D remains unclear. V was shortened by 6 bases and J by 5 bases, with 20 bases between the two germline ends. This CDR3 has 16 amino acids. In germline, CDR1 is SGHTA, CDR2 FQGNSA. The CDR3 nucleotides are TGTGCCAGCAGGTGGTTTGGCGGACCCAGAAACAATGAGCAGTTCTTC. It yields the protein CASRWFGGPRNNEQFF.

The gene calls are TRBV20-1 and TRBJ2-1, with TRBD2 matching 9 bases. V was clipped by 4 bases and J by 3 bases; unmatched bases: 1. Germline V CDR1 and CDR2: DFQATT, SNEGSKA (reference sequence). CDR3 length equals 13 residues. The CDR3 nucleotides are TGCAGTGCTACTAGCGGGGACTACAATGAGCAGTTCTTC. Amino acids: CSATSGDYNEQFF.

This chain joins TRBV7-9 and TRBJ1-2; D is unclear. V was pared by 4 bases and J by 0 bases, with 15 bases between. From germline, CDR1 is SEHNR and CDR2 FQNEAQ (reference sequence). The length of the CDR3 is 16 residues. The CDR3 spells CASSSWPRRPNYGYTF. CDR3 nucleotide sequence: TGTGCCAGCAGCTCCTGGCCTCGAAGGCCTAACTATGGCTACACCTTC.

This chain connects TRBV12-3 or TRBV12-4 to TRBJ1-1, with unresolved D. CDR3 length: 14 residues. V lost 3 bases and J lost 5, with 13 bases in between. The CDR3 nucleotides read TGTGCCAGCAGTTTGCCAGAGGATGGGACTGAAGCTTTCTTT. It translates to CASSLPEDGTEAFF.

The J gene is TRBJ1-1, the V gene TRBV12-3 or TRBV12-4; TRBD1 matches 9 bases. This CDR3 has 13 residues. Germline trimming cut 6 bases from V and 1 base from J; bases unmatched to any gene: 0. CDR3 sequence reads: CASRTGGNTEAFF. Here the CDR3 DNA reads TGTGCCAGCAGGACAGGGGGGAACACTGAAGCTTTCTTT.

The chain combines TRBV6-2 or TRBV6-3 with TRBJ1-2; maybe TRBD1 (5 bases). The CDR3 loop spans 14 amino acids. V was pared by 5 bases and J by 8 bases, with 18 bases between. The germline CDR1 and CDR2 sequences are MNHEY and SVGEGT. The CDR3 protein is CASSRGTPHEGYTF. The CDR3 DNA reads TGTGCCAGCAGTCGCGGGACCCCACATGAAGGCTACACCTTC.

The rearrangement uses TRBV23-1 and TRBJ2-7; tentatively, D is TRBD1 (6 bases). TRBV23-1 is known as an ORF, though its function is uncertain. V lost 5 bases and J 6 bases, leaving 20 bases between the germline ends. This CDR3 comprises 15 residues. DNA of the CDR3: TGCGCCAGCAGTTCGGTCCCAGGGGATGAAGGCGAGCAGTACTTC. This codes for CASSSVPGDEGEQYF.

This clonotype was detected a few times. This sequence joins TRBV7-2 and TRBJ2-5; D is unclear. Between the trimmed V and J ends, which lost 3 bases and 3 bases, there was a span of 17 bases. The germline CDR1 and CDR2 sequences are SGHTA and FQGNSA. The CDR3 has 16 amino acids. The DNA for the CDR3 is TGTGCCAGCAGCTTCGGAAGCGCAAAAGGAGAAGAGACCCAGTACTTC. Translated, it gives CASSFGSAKGEETQYF.

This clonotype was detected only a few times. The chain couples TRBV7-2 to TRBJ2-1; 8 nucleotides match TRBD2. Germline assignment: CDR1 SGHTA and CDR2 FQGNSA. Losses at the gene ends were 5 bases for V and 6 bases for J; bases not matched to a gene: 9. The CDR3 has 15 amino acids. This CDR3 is CASSRRGGYFNEQFF. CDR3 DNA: TGTGCCAGCAGCCGCCGGGGGGGCTATTTCAATGAGCAGTTCTTC. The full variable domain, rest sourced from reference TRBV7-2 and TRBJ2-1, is GAGVSQSPSNKVTEKGKDVELRCDPISGHTALYWYRQSLGQGLEFLIYFQGNSAPDKSGLPSDRFSAERTGGSVSTLTIQRTQQEDSAVYLCASSRRGGYFNEQFFGPGTRLTVL.